This T cell receptor (beta chain) was profiled in a study of blood T cell repertoires in COVID-19 (dated by TCRdb to the early 2020s). About the investigation overall: Samples from collaborators originated in the United States, Italy and Spain and spanned both the acute and convalescent phases of COVID-19. The prospective study material was composed of cDNA or gDNA derived from T cells, B-cell-depleted T cells, or PBMCs. Deeply sampled blood TCRbeta repertoires from subjects exposed to, actively infected with, or recovered from COVID-19 were included in the dataset. The repertoires were released in a freely available public database meant as a resource for research on the immune response to SARS-CoV-2. The samples were drawn from the first 160 participants of the ongoing ImmuneRACE study and from 950 to 1,500 subjects provided by 6 global collaborators. Nearly every sample came with metadata listing a de-identified subject ID, COVID-19 status, age in years and sex. Where available, HLA class I and class II types were obtained from metadata supplied by the sample provider rather than from assay-based typing.

TCRbeta CDR3 regions were amplified from genomic DNA using the immunoSEQ Assay, a bias-controlled multiplex PCR. Per the authors' processing: The number of nucleated cells in each sample was estimated by amplification of reference gene primers within the assay. To quantify the absolute abundance of each unique TCRbeta CDR3 rearrangement, sequence reads were collapsed and filtered. For each sample, productive Simpson clonality was calculated as the square root of Simpson's diversity index over productive rearrangements. As stored in TCRdb, this immuneACCESS dataset retains in-frame rearrangements with V and J assigned. A fraction of the clones does not appear; measured against another copy, unresolved V genes explain less than half of the discrepancy, and the remainder lacks a known reason. For V, J and clone size, that table is used; D and trimming come from the DNA. The sample data list tens of thousands of clones, and over 75% of these were observed just once. The leading ten clones occupy over 8.5% of the sample.

Overall study outcomes, separate from this receptor: The quantity of clinical and demographic metadata differed by source and by participant and was supplied without curation.

Collaborating institutions collected whole blood in K2EDTA tubes following their own protocols. For TCRbeta analysis, collaborators shipped samples in one of three forms: frozen whole blood, isolated PBMCs, or DNA extracted from either of those sample types. CDR1 is given as SNHLY and CDR2 as FYNNEI, both from the germline V gene. Here V drops 7 bases and J drops 5 bases, and the junction holds 10 bases not matched to any gene. The cysteine opens and the phenylalanine closes a CDR3 of 15 amino acids. The entry retains the CDR3 DNA only, 45 bases that are in frame from base 1. To note about this clone: The antigen this receptor binds is unknown. No quality values exist for individual bases; no much larger clone is one base distant.

The rearranged segments are TRBV2 and TRBJ2-5; 10 bases in the middle match TRBD1. This TCR was sampled from a man aged 50 to 59 with acute or convalescent COVID-19. Material: peripheral blood. This receptor has the CDR3 CASTNNPGQGETQYF. Here is the DNA: TGTGCCAGCACGAACAATCCGGGACAGGGGGAGACCCAGTACTTC.